These 11 T cell receptor beta chains came from one sample sequenced in a study of blood T cell repertoires in COVID-19. Using immunoSEQ multiplex PCR, the repertoire was profiled, and TCRdb retains in-frame clones only, with some absent. In the table there are about 26,000 clones, roughly 90% of which are singletons. Source material: peripheral blood. The receptors derive from a human donor in a cohort sampled during active COVID-19.

The chain employs TRBV2 and TRBJ2-2; D is possibly TRBD1 (6 bases). The germline V gene encodes CDR1 SNHLY and CDR2 FYNNEI. The CDR3 spans 16 residues. V lost 9 bases and J lost 4, with 21 bases in between. DNA of the CDR3: TGTGCCAGTTCCTTTGTTGCAGGGGCGAGCACCGGGGAGCTGTTTTTT. Amino acid sequence: CASSFVAGASTGELFF. Combining the CDR3 with reference TRBV2 and TRBJ2-2 gives the whole variable domain EPEVTQTPSHQVTQMGQEVILRCVPISNHLYFYWYRQILGQKVEFLVSFYNNEISEKSEIFDDQFSVERPDGSNFTLKIRSTKLEDSAMYFCASSFVAGASTGELFFGEGSRLTVL.

This clone was recorded once. J is TRBJ1-1 and V is TRBV5-1, with TRBD1 matching 7 bases. The V segment lost 3 bases and the J segment 3 bases; nucleotides outside the gene matches: 5. Germline loops: CDR1 SGHRS, CDR2 YFSETQ. This CDR3 region has 14 residues. DNA for the CDR3: TGCGCCAGCAGCTCGGACAGGTACGACACTGAAGCTTTCTTT. This encodes CASSSDRYDTEAFF. The whole variable domain, remainder taken from reference TRBV5-1 and TRBJ1-1, is KAGVTQTPRYLIKTRGQQVTLSCSPISGHRSVSWYQQTPGQGLQFLFEYFSETQRNKGNFPGRFSGRQFSNSRSEMNVSTLELGDSALYLCASSSDRYDTEAFFGQGTRLTVV.

The rearrangement joins TRBV20-1 to TRBJ2-1; 9 bases are shared with TRBD2. Unmatched junction bases numbered 14, after V lost 3 bases and J lost 8 bases. This CDR3 contains 16 residues. Germline-derived CDR1 and CDR2 are DFQATT and SNEGSKA (reference sequence). The CDR3 here is CSASRGRLAGSDEQFF. As DNA, the CDR3 is TGCAGTGCTAGTAGGGGCCGGCTAGCGGGATCCGATGAGCAGTTCTTC.

V is TRBV20-1 and J is TRBJ2-1, with TRBD2 identical over 8 bases. J was trimmed by 6 bases and V by 6 bases; bases with no gene match: 16. Germline V gene sequence: CDR1 DFQATT, CDR2 SNEGSKA (reference sequence). This CDR3 has 16 amino acids. DNA of the CDR3: TGCAGTGCGAGTAGGACTAGCAGGCAACAAGGCAATGAGCAGTTCTTC. It translates to CSASRTSRQQGNEQFF.

This rearrangement joins TRBV27 to TRBJ2-7, with 8 bases aligning to TRBD1. Per the germline V gene, CDR1 is MNHEY and CDR2 is SMNVEV (reference sequence). The CDR3 loop spans 13 amino acids. J lost 7 bases, V lost 3 bases, and 5 bases had no gene match. CDR3 sequence reads: CASSLTGVGEQYF. The CDR3 DNA reads as TGTGCCAGCAGTTTGACAGGGGTGGGGGAGCAGTACTTC.

The CDR3 coding sequence is TGTGCCATCAGTGAAGGGGCCCCGGATGGCTACACCTTC. Its translation: CAISEGAPDGYTF. The chain recombines TRBV10-3 with TRBJ1-2; D might be TRBD1 (5 bases). This CDR3 comprises 13 residues. V gave up 3 bases and J gave up 6 bases, with 11 bases separating them. CDR1 and CDR2 (germline): ENHRY, SYGVKD.

The chain uses TRBV5-8 and TRBJ1-5, with 8 bases lining up with TRBD1. This CDR3 region has 14 residues. The germline V gene has CDR1 SGHTS and CDR2 YDEGEE. V lost 5 bases, J lost 4 bases, and 5 bases stayed unmatched. CDR3 in amino acids: CASRYRGENQPQHF. In DNA, the CDR3 is TGTGCCAGCAGATACAGGGGGGAAAATCAGCCCCAGCATTTT.

The chain couples TRBV5-1 to TRBJ2-7; D unclear. Deletions cut 0 bases from V and 1 base from J, with 5 bases between. The CDR3 is 13 residues long. Per the germline V gene, CDR1 is SGHRS and CDR2 is YFSETQ. The CDR3 protein is CASSLAHSYEQYF. In nucleotides, the CDR3 is TGCGCCAGCAGCTTGGCCCATTCCTACGAGCAGTACTTC.

This chain connects TRBV7-2 to TRBJ1-5; 7 nucleotides align to TRBD1. Germline trimming cut 1 base from V and 6 bases from J; bases unmatched to any gene: 6. Germline CDR1 reads SGHTA; CDR2 reads FQGNSA. The CDR3 totals 15 residues. This CDR3 is CASSLVLGGAQPQHF. Written as DNA, the CDR3 is TGTGCCAGCAGCTTAGTTTTAGGGGGCGCTCAGCCCCAGCATTTT.

This CDR3 is CASSLARLAGSAETQYF. The CDR3 DNA follows: TGTGCCAGCAGCTTGGCCCGACTAGCGGGTTCAGCGGAGACCCAGTACTTC. The rearrangement links TRBV5-6 to TRBJ2-5, with TRBD2 matching 10 bases. V dropped 0 bases and J dropped 5; count of bases not matched to a gene: 10. Germline CDR1 reads SGHDT; CDR2 reads YYEEEE. This CDR3 is built from 17 residues.

This chain links TRBV6-5 with TRBJ2-1; 9 bases align to TRBD1. V lost 2 bases and J lost 8; bases outside the gene matches: 7. In germline, CDR1 is MNHEY, CDR2 SVGAGI. This CDR3 contains 15 residues. As DNA, the CDR3 is TGTGCCAGCAGTTACGAGGGACAGGGAGGAGATGAGCAGTTCTTC. This codes for CASSYEGQGGDEQFF.